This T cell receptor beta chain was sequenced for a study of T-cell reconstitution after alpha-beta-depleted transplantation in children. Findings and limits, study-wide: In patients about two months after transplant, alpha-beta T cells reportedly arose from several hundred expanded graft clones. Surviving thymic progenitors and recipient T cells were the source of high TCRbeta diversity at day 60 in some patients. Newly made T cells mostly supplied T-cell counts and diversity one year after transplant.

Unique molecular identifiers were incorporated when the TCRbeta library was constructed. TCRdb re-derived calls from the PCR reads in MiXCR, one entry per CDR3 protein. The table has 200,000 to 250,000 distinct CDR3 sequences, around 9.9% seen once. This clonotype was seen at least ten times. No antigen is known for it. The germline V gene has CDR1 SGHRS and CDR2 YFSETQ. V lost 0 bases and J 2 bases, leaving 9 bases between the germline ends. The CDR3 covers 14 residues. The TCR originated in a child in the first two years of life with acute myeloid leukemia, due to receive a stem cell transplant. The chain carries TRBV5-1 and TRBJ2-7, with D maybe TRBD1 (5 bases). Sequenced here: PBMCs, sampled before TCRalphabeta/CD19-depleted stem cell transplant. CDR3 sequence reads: CASSLAGIAYEQYF. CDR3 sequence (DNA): TGCGCCAGCAGCTTGGCAGGGATCGCCTACGAGCAGTACTTC.